The next 26 T cell receptor beta chains were all read from a single sample in a study of cytomegalovirus exposure and HLA in healthy donors. Researchers ran the PCR with 60 Vbeta and 13 Jbeta primers. TCRdb's table, derived via immunoSEQ multiplex PCR, lists solely in-frame clones and lacks some. The repertoire holds roughly 120,000 clones, just under 75% seen once, with 4.8% in the top ten. What was sequenced was PBMCs. The origin of the receptors is a man in his sixties in good health and CMV-seropositive.

This clone showed up just a few times. The genes are TRBV4-1 and TRBJ1-3; weak D call: TRBD1 (5 bases). The CDR3 totals 17 residues. Germline loops: CDR1 MGHRA, CDR2 YSYEKL. Trimming removed 4 bases at V and 8 bases at J, with 24 bases between. The CDR3 DNA follows: TGCGCCAGCAGCCGTCGGGACTCCGGATTATCTACGGACACCATATATTTT. Translation: CASSRRDSGLSTDTIYF.

This clone turned up a few times. The chain is built from TRBV6-1 and TRBJ2-1; 7 bases fit TRBD1. The germline CDR1 and CDR2 sequences are MNHNS and SASEGT. The junction had 7 bases not matched to a gene; V was cut back by 2 bases and J by 9 bases. There are 14 residues in the CDR3. The CDR3 region is CASSEYRTGLEQFF. The CDR3 nucleotides read TGTGCCAGCAGTGAATACCGGACAGGCCTTGAGCAGTTCTTC.

The chain is built from TRBV2 and TRBJ2-7, with 7 bases identical to TRBD1. The germline V gene encodes CDR1 SNHLY and CDR2 FYNNEI. Losses at the gene ends were 2 bases for V and 4 bases for J; bases not matched to a gene: 5. CDR3 length equals 14 residues. CDR3 protein: CASSEQGVLYEQYF. CDR3 in DNA: TGTGCCAGCAGTGAACAGGGGGTCCTTTACGAGCAGTACTTC.

This clone was seen once. This chain connects TRBV28 to TRBJ2-1, with D unclear. The ends were cut back, 7 bases at V and 0 bases at J, with 10 bases in the middle. This CDR3 is 14 amino acids long. CDR1 is MDHEN, CDR2 SYDVKM, per germline. The CDR3: CASIPHSSYNEQFF. The CDR3 DNA is TGTGCCAGCATTCCGCATAGCTCCTACAATGAGCAGTTCTTC.

A note on this clone: The junction shows a germline mismatch at one end, possibly a read error. The rearrangement joins TRBV7-9 to TRBJ1-1; D is undetermined. This CDR3 is built from 13 residues. In germline, CDR1 is SEHNR, CDR2 FQNEAQ (reference sequence). In DNA form, the CDR3 reads TGTTCCAGCAGTATAGATATGAACACTGAAGCTTTCTTT. Protein sequence: CSSSIDMNTEAFF. Using reference TRBV7-9 and TRBJ1-1 for the parts outside the CDR3, the full variable domain is DTGVSQNPRHKITKRGQNVTFRCDPISEHNRLYWYRQTLGQGPEFLTYFQNEAQLEKSRLLSDRFSAERPKGSFSTLEIQRTEQGDSAMYLCSSSIDMNTEAFFGQGTRLTVV.

This clone appeared once. In DNA form, the CDR3 reads TGTGCCAGCAGCTACCTGGGCCTACAGGGGGTTGAACTGTTTTTT. Translation gives CASSYLGLQGVELFF. This chain links TRBV11-2 with TRBJ1-4; 8 nucleotides agree with TRBD1. This CDR3 is built from 15 residues. Germline assignment: CDR1 SGHAT and CDR2 FQNNGV. V trimming: 4 bases; J trimming: 12 bases; junction bases outside the gene matches: 13.

The gene calls are TRBV30 and TRBJ1-3; D not resolved. V dropped 5 bases and J dropped 4 bases, with 12 bases sitting between them. Germline lookup yields CDR1 GTSNPN and CDR2 SVGIG (reference sequence). The CDR3 spans 13 residues. CDR3 in DNA: TGTGCCTGGGCCTCCGGGGTGGGAAACACCATATATTTT. Translating gives CAWASGVGNTIYF.

This rearrangement joins TRBV6-1 to TRBJ2-5; possible D gene TRBD1, 6 bases. The CDR3 is 13 residues long. Trimming took off 6 bases at V and 2 bases at J, with 10 bases between the two ends. Germline loops: CDR1 MNHNS, CDR2 SASEGT. The CDR3 DNA follows: TGTGCCAGCAGACTACAGGGTCAAGAGACCCAGTACTTC. Protein sequence: CASRLQGQETQYF.

This clone was counted once. This rearrangement joins TRBV4-2 to TRBJ1-1; D gene uncertain. The V end lost 0 bases, the J end lost 5 bases, and 10 bases lay between the germline ends. The CDR3 has 14 amino acids. Germline CDR1 reads LGHNA; CDR2 reads YNFKEQ. The CDR3 loop is CASSQEVRGTEAFF. CDR3 coding DNA: TGTGCCAGCAGCCAAGAGGTGCGGGGAACTGAAGCTTTCTTT.

The V call is TRBV28, the J call TRBJ2-5; TRBD1 matches at 8 bases. Per the germline V gene, CDR1 is MDHEN and CDR2 is SYDVKM. J lost 5 bases, V lost 2 bases, and 4 bases had no gene match. The CDR3 runs to 14 residues. For the CDR3, the DNA is TGTGCCAGCAGTTTACCAGGGGGCCTGGAGACCCAGTACTTC. Translating gives CASSLPGGLETQYF.

Regarding this clone: Other DNA sequences within the sample encode an identical CDR3. The chain carries TRBV9 and TRBJ1-1, with 11 positions matching TRBD1. Unmatched junction bases numbered 4, after V lost 5 bases and J lost 4 bases. Germline V gene sequence: CDR1 SGDLS, CDR2 YYNGEE. The CDR3 contains 14 residues. In DNA, the CDR3 is TGTGCCAGCAGTGCGGGACAGGGGGGCACTGAAGCTTTCTTT. The encoded protein is CASSAGQGGTEAFF.

This rearrangement joins TRBV5-1 to TRBJ2-3, with D tentatively TRBD1 (5 bases). The CDR3 length is 14 residues. V was cut by 4 bases and J by 0 bases, with 9 bases left in between. Germline V lookup: CDR1 SGHRS, CDR2 YFSETQ. Here the CDR3 reads CASSVRQSTDTQYF. The CDR3 bases are TGCGCCAGCAGCGTCCGACAGAGCACAGATACGCAGTATTTT.

The chain combines TRBV29-1 with TRBJ2-3; TRBD1 agrees at 10 bases. The V gene's germline CDR1 is SQVTM and CDR2 ANQGSEA. The trim removed 6 bases at V and 1 base at J, leaving 4 bases unmatched. The CDR3 runs 14 residues. The DNA of the CDR3 is TGCAGCGTCGGGGGGACAGGGGGCACAGATACGCAGTATTTT. Translated: CSVGGTGGTDTQYF.

V and J are TRBV5-1 and TRBJ1-1, with 7 bases aligning to TRBD1. Germline V gene sequence: CDR1 SGHRS, CDR2 YFSETQ. The CDR3 runs to 16 residues. V dropped 2 bases and J dropped 1; count of bases not matched to a gene: 8. CDR3 coding DNA: TGCGCCAGCAGCTTCCTTCGACAGGGCTCGAACACTGAAGCTTTCTTT. Its translation: CASSFLRQGSNTEAFF.

This clone was observed a handful of times. The gene calls are TRBV10-2 and TRBJ1-2; possibly TRBD1 for D (5 bases). The germline V gene encodes CDR1 WSHSY and CDR2 SAAADI. The CDR3 is made up of 13 amino acids. Trimming cost V 2 bases and J 4 bases, with 8 bases left between them. The CDR3: CASSERGFYGYTF. The CDR3 DNA reads TGCGCCAGCAGTGAGCGGGGGTTCTATGGCTACACCTTC.

This clone was seen a handful of times. The chain recombines TRBV30 with TRBJ1-6; a weak D match, TRBD1 (6 bases). The germline gives CDR1 GTSNPN, CDR2 SVGIG (reference sequence). There are 15 residues in the CDR3. Between the trimmed V and J ends, which lost 0 bases and 7 bases, there was a span of 13 bases. The chain's CDR3 is CAWSVQGSGNSPLHF. CDR3 DNA: TGTGCCTGGAGTGTACAGGGCTCCGGGAATTCACCCCTCCACTTT.

The J gene is TRBJ2-7, the V gene TRBV28, with 10 bases lining up with TRBD1. Per germline, CDR1 MDHEN and CDR2 SYDVKM. The trim removed 7 bases at V and 4 bases at J, leaving 10 bases unmatched. The CDR3 is made up of 15 amino acids. The CDR3 reads CASNQGTGAGYEQYF. The CDR3, as DNA: TGTGCCAGCAATCAAGGGACAGGGGCAGGGTACGAGCAGTACTTC.

Worth noting for this clone: Within the sample, other DNA sequences also encode this same CDR3. The chain joins TRBV30 to TRBJ1-2; a possible D gene is TRBD1 (6 bases). The V gene's germline CDR1 is GTSNPN and CDR2 SVGIG (reference sequence). The CDR3 loop spans 13 amino acids. In DNA form, the CDR3 reads TGTGCTTGCCCCCCTCCAGGGGACTATGGCTACACCTTC. Its protein product is CACPPPGDYGYTF.

V is TRBV15 and J is TRBJ1-2; D is ambiguous. The CDR3 consists of 13 residues. Trimming removed 3 bases at V and 4 bases at J, with 9 bases between. CDR1 LNHNV and CDR2 YYDKDF come from the germline V gene (reference sequence). The DNA of the CDR3 is TGTGCCACCAGCAGCGGACTGGGCTATGGCTACACCTTC. Amino acids: CATSSGLGYGYTF. The full variable domain, with the rest looked up from reference TRBV15 and TRBJ1-2, is DAMVIQNPRYQVTQFGKPVTLSCSQTLNHNVMYWYQQKSSQAPKLLFHYYDKDFNNEADTPDNFQSRRPNTSFCFLDIRSPGLGDTAMYLCATSSGLGYGYTFGSGTRLTVV.

The chain links TRBV5-8 to TRBJ2-2; D gene ambiguous. Trimming took 5 bases from V and 1 from J, leaving 6 bases between them. The germline V gene encodes CDR1 SGHTS and CDR2 YDEGEE. The CDR3 contains 13 residues. DNA of the CDR3: TGTGCCAGCAGTATCCTGAACACCGGGGAGCTGTTTTTT. It translates to CASSILNTGELFF.

V gene TRBV5-6 combines with J gene TRBJ1-6, with 7 bases fitting TRBD1. From germline, CDR1 is SGHDT and CDR2 YYEEEE. The CDR3 extends over 18 amino acids. V was pared by 4 bases and J by 0 bases, with 10 bases of the junction left unmatched. This CDR3 is CASSKETGLYSYNSPLHF. The CDR3 nucleotides read TGTGCCAGCAGCAAGGAGACAGGGCTATACTCCTATAATTCACCCCTCCACTTT.

Written as DNA, the CDR3 is TGTGCCAGCAGGCACAGGGGGCTCGGCGGGGAGCTGTTTTTT. Protein sequence: CASRHRGLGGELFF. This sequence joins TRBV7-3 and TRBJ2-2; 9 bases are a match to TRBD1. This CDR3 is built from 14 residues. The germline V gene has CDR1 SGHTA and CDR2 FQGTGA. The ends lost 6 bases at V and 7 bases at J; junction bases unmatched: 6.

This clone turned up a few times. The V call is TRBV29-1, the J call TRBJ1-5; 9 bases align to TRBD1. CDR3 length equals 13 residues. Unmatched junction bases numbered 7, after V lost 6 bases and J lost 7 bases. In germline, CDR1 is SQVTM, CDR2 ANQGSEA. CDR3: CSVSRDRDQPQHF. The CDR3 DNA is TGCAGCGTCTCCAGGGACAGGGACCAGCCCCAGCATTTT.

The J gene is TRBJ2-5, the V gene TRBV18; a weak D match, TRBD1 (6 bases). The CDR3 is 13 amino acids. CDR1 KGHSH and CDR2 LQKENI come from the germline V gene. Trimming took 2 bases from V and 4 from J, leaving 8 bases between them. CDR3 DNA sequence: TGTGCCAGCTCACCAAAGGACAGAGAGACCCAGTACTTC. Amino acids: CASSPKDRETQYF.

The chain recombines TRBV5-1 with TRBJ2-1; tentative D call: TRBD2 (6 bases). Germline assignment: CDR1 SGHRS and CDR2 YFSETQ. Trimming left V 0 bases short and J 7 bases short, with 8 bases between. The CDR3 extends over 13 amino acids. The CDR3 here is CASSLGGDNEQFF. In DNA, the CDR3 is TGCGCCAGCAGCTTGGGGGGGGATAATGAGCAGTTCTTC. Using reference TRBV5-1 and TRBJ2-1 for the parts outside the CDR3, the full variable domain is KAGVTQTPRYLIKTRGQQVTLSCSPISGHRSVSWYQQTPGQGLQFLFEYFSETQRNKGNFPGRFSGRQFSNSRSEMNVSTLELGDSALYLCASSLGGDNEQFFGPGTRLTVL.

The chain has TRBV7-2 and TRBJ1-4; D is undetermined. The CDR3 extends over 14 amino acids. The V end lost 3 bases, the J end lost 3 bases, and 8 bases lay between the germline ends. The germline gives CDR1 SGHTA, CDR2 FQGNSA. Here the CDR3 DNA reads TGTGCCAGCAGCTTCACCGGTCCTAATGAAAAACTGTTTTTT. Translation: CASSFTGPNEKLFF.